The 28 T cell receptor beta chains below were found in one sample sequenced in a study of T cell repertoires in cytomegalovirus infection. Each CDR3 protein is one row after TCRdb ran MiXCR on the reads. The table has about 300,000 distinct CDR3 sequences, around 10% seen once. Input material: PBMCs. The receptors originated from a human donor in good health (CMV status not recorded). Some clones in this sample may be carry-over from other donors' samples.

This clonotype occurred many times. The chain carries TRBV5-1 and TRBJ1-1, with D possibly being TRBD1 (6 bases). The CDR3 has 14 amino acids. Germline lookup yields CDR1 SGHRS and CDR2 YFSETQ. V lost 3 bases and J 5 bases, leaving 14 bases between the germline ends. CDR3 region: CASSSPDRSTEAFF. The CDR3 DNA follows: TGCGCCAGCAGCTCCCCCGACAGGAGTACTGAAGCTTTCTTT.

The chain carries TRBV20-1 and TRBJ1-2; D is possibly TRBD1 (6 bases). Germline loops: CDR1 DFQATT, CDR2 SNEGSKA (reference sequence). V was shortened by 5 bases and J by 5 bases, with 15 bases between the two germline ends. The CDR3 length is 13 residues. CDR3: CSARGQRVYGYTF. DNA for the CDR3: TGCAGTGCTCGAGGACAGAGGGTATATGGCTACACCTTC.

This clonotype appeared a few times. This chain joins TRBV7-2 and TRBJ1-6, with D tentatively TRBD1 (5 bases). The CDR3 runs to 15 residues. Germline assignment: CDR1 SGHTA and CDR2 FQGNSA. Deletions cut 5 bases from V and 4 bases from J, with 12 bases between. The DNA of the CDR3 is TGTGCCAGCAGCCAGACCCAGGGATATAATTCACCCCTCCACTTT. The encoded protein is CASSQTQGYNSPLHF.

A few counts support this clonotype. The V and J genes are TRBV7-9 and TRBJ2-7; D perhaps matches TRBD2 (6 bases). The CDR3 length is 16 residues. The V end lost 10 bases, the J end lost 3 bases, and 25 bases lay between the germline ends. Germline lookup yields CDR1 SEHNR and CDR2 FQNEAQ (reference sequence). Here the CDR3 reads CATQLTGDALNYEQYF. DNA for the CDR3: TGTGCCACCCAGCTTACGGGGGACGCCTTAAACTACGAGCAGTACTTC.

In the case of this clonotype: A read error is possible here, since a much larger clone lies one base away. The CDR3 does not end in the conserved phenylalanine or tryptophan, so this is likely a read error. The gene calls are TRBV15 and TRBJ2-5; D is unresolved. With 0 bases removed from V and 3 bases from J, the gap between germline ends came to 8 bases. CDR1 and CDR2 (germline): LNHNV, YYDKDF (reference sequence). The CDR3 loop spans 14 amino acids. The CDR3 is CATSRDRPKETQYY. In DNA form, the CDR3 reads TGTGCCACCAGCAGAGATCGACCGAAAGAGACCCAGTACTAC.

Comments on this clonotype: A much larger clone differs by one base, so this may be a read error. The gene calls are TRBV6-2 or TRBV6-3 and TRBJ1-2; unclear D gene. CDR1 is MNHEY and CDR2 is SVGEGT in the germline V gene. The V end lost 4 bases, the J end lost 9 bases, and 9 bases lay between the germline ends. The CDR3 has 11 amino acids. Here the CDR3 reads CASSSSGSYTF. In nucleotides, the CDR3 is TGTGCCAGCAGTTCCTCCGGTAGCTACACCTTC.

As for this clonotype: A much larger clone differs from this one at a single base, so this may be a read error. CDR3 nucleotides: TGTGCCAGGAGTTACCCCACAGATACGCAGTATTTT. Protein: CARSYPTDTQYF. This chain connects TRBV6-6 to TRBJ2-3; D is uncertain. This CDR3 is 12 amino acids long. Germline-derived CDR1 and CDR2 are MNHNY and SVGAGI (reference sequence).

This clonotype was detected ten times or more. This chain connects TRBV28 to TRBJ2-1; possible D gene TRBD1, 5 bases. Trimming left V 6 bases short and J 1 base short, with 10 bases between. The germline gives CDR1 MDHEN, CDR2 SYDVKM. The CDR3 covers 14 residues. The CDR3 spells CASRSPGSYNEQFF. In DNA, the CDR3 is TGTGCCAGCAGATCTCCAGGGTCCTACAATGAGCAGTTCTTC.

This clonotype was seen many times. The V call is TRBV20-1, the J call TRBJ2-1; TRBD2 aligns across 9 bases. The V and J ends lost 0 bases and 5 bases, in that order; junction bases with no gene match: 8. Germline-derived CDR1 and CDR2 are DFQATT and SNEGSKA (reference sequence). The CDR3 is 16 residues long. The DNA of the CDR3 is TGCAGTGCTAGAGATCCGGGCGGGGGGGACGACAATGAGCAGTTCTTC. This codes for CSARDPGGGDDNEQFF.

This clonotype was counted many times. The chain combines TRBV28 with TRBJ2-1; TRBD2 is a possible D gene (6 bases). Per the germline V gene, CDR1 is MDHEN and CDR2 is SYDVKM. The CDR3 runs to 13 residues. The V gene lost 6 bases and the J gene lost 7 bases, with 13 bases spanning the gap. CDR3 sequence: CASRGSGRNEQFF. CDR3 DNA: TGTGCCAGCAGGGGGTCAGGGAGGAATGAGCAGTTCTTC.

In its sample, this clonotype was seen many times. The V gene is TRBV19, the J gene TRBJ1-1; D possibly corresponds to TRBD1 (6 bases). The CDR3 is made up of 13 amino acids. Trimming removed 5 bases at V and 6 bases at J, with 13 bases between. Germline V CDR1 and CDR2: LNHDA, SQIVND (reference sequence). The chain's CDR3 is CASSFAGTSEAFF. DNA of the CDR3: TGTGCCAGTAGTTTCGCCGGGACATCTGAAGCTTTCTTT.

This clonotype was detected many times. The CDR3 bases are TGCAGTGCTAGCCGCGGACAGCTTAATGAAAAACTGTTTTTT. This sequence encodes CSASRGQLNEKLFF. The chain joins TRBV20-1 to TRBJ1-4; D possibly corresponds to TRBD1 (6 bases). CDR3 length equals 14 residues. Looked up from germline, CDR1 is DFQATT and CDR2 is SNEGSKA (reference sequence). With 3 bases removed from V and 4 bases from J, the gap between germline ends came to 12 bases.

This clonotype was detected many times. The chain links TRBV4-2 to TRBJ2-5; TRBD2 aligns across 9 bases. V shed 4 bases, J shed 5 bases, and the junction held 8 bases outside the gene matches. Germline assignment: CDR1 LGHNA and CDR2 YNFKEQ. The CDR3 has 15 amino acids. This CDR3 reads CASSLQRGALETQYF. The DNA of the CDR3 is TGTGCCAGCAGCCTGCAGCGGGGGGCCCTTGAGACCCAGTACTTC.

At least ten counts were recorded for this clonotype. This chain's CDR3 is CSARVAGDWGSPLHF. CDR3 nucleotides: TGCAGTGCTAGAGTCGCGGGGGATTGGGGATCACCCCTCCACTTT. V is TRBV20-1 and J is TRBJ1-6, with D possibly matching TRBD1 (5 bases). The germline V gene encodes CDR1 DFQATT and CDR2 SNEGSKA (reference sequence). Trimming stripped 1 base from V and 10 bases from J, with 17 bases between. The CDR3 is 15 amino acids.

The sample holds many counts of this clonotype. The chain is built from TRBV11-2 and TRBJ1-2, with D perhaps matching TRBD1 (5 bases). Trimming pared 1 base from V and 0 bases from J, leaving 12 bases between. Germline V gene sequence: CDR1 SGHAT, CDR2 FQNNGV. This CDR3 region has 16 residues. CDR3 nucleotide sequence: TGTGCCAGCAGCTTAGCCTTGGGACGCACTAACTATGGCTACACCTTC. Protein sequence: CASSLALGRTNYGYTF. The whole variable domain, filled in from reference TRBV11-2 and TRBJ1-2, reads EAGVAQSPRYKIIEKRQSVAFWCNPISGHATLYWYQQILGQGPKLLIQFQNNGVVDDSQLPKDRFSAERLKGVDSTLKIQPAKLEDSAVYLCASSLALGRTNYGYTFGSGTRLTVV.

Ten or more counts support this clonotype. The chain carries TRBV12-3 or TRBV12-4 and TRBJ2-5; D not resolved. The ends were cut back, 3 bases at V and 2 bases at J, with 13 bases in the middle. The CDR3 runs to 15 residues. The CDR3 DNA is TGTGCCAGCAGTTTGAATGCGAACACGCAAGAGACCCAGTACTTC. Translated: CASSLNANTQETQYF.

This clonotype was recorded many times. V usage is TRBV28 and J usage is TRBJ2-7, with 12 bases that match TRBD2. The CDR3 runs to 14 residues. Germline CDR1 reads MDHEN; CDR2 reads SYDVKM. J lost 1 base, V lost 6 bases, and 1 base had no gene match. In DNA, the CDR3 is TGTGCCAGCAGCGGACTAGCGGGGTCCTACGAGCAGTACGTC. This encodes CASSGLAGSYEQYV.

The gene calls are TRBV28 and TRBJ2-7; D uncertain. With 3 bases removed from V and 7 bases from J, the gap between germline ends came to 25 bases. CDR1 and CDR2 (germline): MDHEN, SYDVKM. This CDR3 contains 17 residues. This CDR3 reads CASSLNRTAPYQREQYF. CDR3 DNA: TGTGCCAGCAGTTTGAATCGGACGGCTCCTTATCAGAGGGAGCAGTACTTC.

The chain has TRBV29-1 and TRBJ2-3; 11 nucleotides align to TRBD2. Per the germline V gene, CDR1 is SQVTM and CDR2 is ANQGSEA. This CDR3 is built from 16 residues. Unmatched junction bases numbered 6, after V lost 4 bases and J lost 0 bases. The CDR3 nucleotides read TGCAGCGTTGGTCGTCTAGCGGGGGGAAGCACAGATACGCAGTATTTT. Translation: CSVGRLAGGSTDTQYF.

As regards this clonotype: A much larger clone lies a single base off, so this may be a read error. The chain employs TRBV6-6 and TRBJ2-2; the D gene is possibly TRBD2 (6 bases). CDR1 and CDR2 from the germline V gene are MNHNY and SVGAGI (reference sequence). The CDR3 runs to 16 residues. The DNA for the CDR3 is TGTGCCAGCAGTTACGTAGCGGACGCGAACACCGGGGCGCTGTTTTTT. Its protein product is CASSYVADANTGALFF.

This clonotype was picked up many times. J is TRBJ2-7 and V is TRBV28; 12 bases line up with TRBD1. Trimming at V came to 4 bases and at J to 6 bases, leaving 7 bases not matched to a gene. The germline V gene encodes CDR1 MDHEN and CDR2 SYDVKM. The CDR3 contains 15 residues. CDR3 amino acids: CASSSTGTGGPEQYV. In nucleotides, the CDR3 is TGTGCCAGCAGTTCCACCGGGACAGGGGGCCCCGAGCAGTACGTC.

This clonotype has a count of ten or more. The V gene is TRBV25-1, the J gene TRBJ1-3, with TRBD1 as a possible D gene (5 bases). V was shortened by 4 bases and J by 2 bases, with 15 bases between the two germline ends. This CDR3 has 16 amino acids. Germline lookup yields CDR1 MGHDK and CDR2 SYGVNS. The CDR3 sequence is CASSGRQQEPGNTIYF. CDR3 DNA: TGTGCCAGCAGTGGTAGACAGCAGGAACCTGGAAACACCATATATTTT. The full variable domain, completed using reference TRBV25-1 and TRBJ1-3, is EADIYQTPRYLVIGTGKKITLECSQTMGHDKMYWYQQDPGMELHLIHYSYGVNSTEKGDLSSESTVSRIRTEHFPLTLESARPSHTSQYLCASSGRQQEPGNTIYFGEGSWLTVV.

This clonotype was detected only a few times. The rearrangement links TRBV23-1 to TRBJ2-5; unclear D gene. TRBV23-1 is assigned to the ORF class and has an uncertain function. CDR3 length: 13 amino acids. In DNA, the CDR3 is TGCGGGAACCAGGTGGAAGGCCAAGAGACCCAGTACTTC. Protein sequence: CGNQVEGQETQYF.

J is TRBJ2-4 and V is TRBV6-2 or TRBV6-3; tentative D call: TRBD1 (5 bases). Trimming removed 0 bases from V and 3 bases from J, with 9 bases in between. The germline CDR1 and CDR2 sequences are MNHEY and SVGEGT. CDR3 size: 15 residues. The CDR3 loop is CASSYSDTGKNIQYF. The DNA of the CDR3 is TGTGCCAGCAGTTACTCGGACACAGGCAAAAACATTCAGTACTTC.

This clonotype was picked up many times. CDR3 sequence (DNA): TGTGCCAGCTCGAGGGGACAGGGGGCAAATTTGCCCCGGGGCAGCTCCTACAATGAGCAGTTCTTC. It codes for CASSRGQGANLPRGSSYNEQFF. The chain uses TRBV18 and TRBJ2-1; TRBD1 matches 12 bases. J was trimmed by 0 bases and V by 6 bases; bases with no gene match: 21. This CDR3 region has 22 residues. Germline V gives CDR1 KGHSH, CDR2 LQKENI.

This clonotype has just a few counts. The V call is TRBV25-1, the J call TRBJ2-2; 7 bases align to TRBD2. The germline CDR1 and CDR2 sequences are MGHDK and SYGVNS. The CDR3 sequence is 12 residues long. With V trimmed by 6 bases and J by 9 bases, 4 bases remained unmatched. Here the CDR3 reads CASRGGNRELFF. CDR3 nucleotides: TGTGCCAGCAGGGGGGGGAACCGGGAGCTGTTTTTT.

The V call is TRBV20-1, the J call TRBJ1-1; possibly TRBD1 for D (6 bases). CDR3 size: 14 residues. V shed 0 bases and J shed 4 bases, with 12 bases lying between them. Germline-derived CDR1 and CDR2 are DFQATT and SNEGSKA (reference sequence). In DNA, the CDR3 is TGCAGTGCTAGAGAGGGGGGGCCGGCCACTGAAGCTTTCTTT. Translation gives CSAREGGPATEAFF.

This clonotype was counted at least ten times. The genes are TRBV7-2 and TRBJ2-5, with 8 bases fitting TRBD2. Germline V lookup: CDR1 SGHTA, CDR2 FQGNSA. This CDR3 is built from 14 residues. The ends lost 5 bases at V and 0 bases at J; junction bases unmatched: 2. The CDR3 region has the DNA TGTGCCAGCAGCCGGGGACTAGACCAAGAGACCCAGTACTTC. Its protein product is CASSRGLDQETQYF.